In its sample, the clone carrying this T cell receptor beta chain was seen once. The antigen remains unidentified. Assay used: immunoSEQ multiplex PCR; TCRdb lists only in-frame clones, some missing. The table has some 150,000 clones, 80% to 95% seen once. This CDR3 region has 15 residues. Germline CDR1 MNHEY, CDR2 SVGAGI. Deletions cut 4 bases from V and 2 bases from J, with 15 bases between. The data belong to a study of T cell responses to AZD1222 COVID-19 vaccine. Study outcomes and limitations: All repertoire sampling was performed exclusively after the peak T cell response. Of the AZD1222 recipients, only 5 or 6 were seropositive at baseline. Spike-spanning, vaccine-associated CD4 TCRs were dominant at 160-218 and 743-854.

This rearrangement joins TRBV6-5 to TRBJ2-7, with D possibly called TRBD1 or TRBD2 (5 bases each). This clonotype originated in an adult who received the AZD1222 COVID-19 vaccine. Material: peripheral blood, obtained 28 days after the second AZD1222 dose. The chain's CDR3 is CASSSGTAKTYEQYF. The CDR3 DNA is TGTGCCAGCAGTTCCGGGACGGCAAAAACCTACGAGCAGTACTTC.